What follows is one T cell receptor beta chain and its context. Its antigen is unidentified. The source of the sample is a study of early T cells in non-severe SARS-CoV-2 infection. Study-wide context: Chains were unpaired, as sequencing was done on bulk RNA from unsorted whole blood.

As part of library construction, unique molecular identifiers were attached to individual cDNA molecules. TCRdb reprocessed the 5' RACE reads with MiXCR, giving one entry per CDR3 protein. The sample holds tens of thousands of distinct CDR3 sequences, 10% seen once. CDR3 length: 16 amino acids. Per germline, CDR1 MNHEY and CDR2 SVGAGI. V lost 0 bases to trimming and J lost 1 base; unmatched junction nucleotides: 4. Whole-study findings and limits: There was a bias toward anti-spike CD8 responses in VDJdb matching, which missed private and CD4 specificities.

This rearrangement joins TRBV6-5 to TRBJ2-7; 9 bases map to TRBD1. The sequence derives from an adult who was a healthcare worker with PCR-confirmed SARS-CoV-2 infection or an uninfected control (not recorded which). The material was whole blood, obtained at baseline. CDR3: CASSYSGTGRSYEQYF. The CDR3 nucleotides read TGTGCCAGCAGTTACTCCGGGACAGGGAGGTCCTACGAGCAGTACTTC.